This T cell receptor beta chain was captured in a study of graft-versus-host responses after intestinal transplantation. In the study overall: Recipients got multivisceral, liver-intestinal, or isolated intestinal transplants. For 2 to 4 years after anti-thymocyte globulin induction, all recipients took tacrolimus and steroids.

Whole-study findings and limits: GvH clones surfaced in recipient marrow, some emerging earlier in ileum or blood.

Trimming stripped 2 bases from V and 4 bases from J, with 14 bases between. Germline loops: CDR1 MDHEN, CDR2 SYDVKM. This CDR3 region has 16 residues. For this clone: Its matching antigen is unknown.

TCRdb's copy holds only in-frame clones and misses some; the assay was immunoSEQ multiplex PCR. The profile shows some 85,000 clones, 85% to 95% of them singletons. The input for sequencing was unstimulated CD8+ T cells sorted from spleen or lymph node cells, taken before transplant. The clonotype comes from a human donor who was the organ donor for an intestinal transplant. The chain links TRBV28 to TRBJ2-2, with a weak D call TRBD2 (5 bases). The CDR3 spells CASSLKLGGLTGELFF. Written as DNA, the CDR3 is TGTGCCAGCAGTTTAAAACTAGGAGGCCTCACCGGGGAGCTGTTTTTT.